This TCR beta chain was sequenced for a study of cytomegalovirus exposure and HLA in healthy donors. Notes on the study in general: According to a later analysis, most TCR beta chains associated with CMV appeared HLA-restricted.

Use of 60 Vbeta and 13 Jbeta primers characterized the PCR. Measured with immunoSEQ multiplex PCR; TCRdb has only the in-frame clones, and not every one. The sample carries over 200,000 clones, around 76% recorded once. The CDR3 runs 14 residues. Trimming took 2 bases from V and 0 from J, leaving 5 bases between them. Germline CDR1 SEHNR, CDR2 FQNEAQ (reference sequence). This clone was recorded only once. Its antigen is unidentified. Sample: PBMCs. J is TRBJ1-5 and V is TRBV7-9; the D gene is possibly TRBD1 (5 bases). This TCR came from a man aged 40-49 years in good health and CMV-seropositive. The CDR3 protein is CASSLQGSNQPQHF. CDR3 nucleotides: TGTGCCAGCAGCTTACAGGGTAGCAATCAGCCCCAGCATTTT.